This is a list of T cell receptor beta chains from one sample in a study of blood T cell repertoires in COVID-19. This table comes from immunoSEQ multiplex PCR, and its TCRdb copy is limited to in-frame clones, with some not included. The sample has 120,000 or so clones; about 86% are singletons. The sample consisted of peripheral blood. The receptors stem from a woman between 45 and 60 years old with acute or convalescent COVID-19. Both conserved end residues are part of each CDR3. A D gene is named only where the DNA matches it firmly. The size field is filled for only some rows; it gives once, few, many or a size class.

j_call v_call clone_size d_call cdr3_aa cdr3_nt
TRBJ1-4 TRBV3-1/TRBV3-2 NA NA CASSQQLTNEKLFF TGTGCCAGCAGCCAACAGTTAACTAATGAAAAACTGTTTTTT
TRBJ2-2 TRBV5-1 NA TRBD2 CASSLGLALNTGELFF TGCGCCAGCAGCCTGGGACTAGCTCTCAACACCGGGGAGCTGTTTTTT
TRBJ1-2 TRBV6-5 few TRBD1 CATRTGGEFRGYTF TGTGCCACCAGGACAGGGGGAGAATTTCGAGGCTACACCTTC
TRBJ1-6 TRBV5-4 once TRBD1 CASSLKQGKNSPLHF TGTGCCAGCAGCCTAAAACAGGGGAAGAATTCACCCCTCCACTTT
TRBJ2-2 TRBV10-1 NA NA CASSESTANTGELFF TGCGCCAGCAGTGAGTCGACTGCGAACACCGGGGAGCTGTTTTTT
TRBJ1-2 TRBV3-1/TRBV3-2 NA NA CASSQVRQVESGYTF TGTGCCAGCAGCCAAGTCAGACAGGTGGAAAGCGGCTACACCTTC
TRBJ1-1 TRBV25-1 NA NA CASSPPRTMNTEAFF TGTGCCAGCAGTCCCCCCAGGACTATGAACACTGAAGCTTTCTTT
TRBJ2-3 TRBV2 NA NA CASRVAASTDTQYF TGTGCCAGCAGGGTAGCGGCTAGCACAGATACGCAGTATTTT
TRBJ1-3 TRBV9 once NA CASSVQGVGGNTIYF TGTGCCAGCAGCGTACAGGGCGTCGGTGGAAACACCATATATTTT
TRBJ1-1 TRBV10-3 NA TRBD1 CAIRQGQWNTEAFF TGTGCCATTCGACAGGGGCAGTGGAACACTGAAGCTTTCTTT
TRBJ2-7 TRBV30 NA NA CSAGSPWRWQYF TGTTCCGCCGGCTCACCCTGGCGGTGGCAGTACTTC
TRBJ1-1 TRBV2 few NA CATAPGGGITEAFF TGTGCCACGGCCCCTGGGGGGGGCATCACTGAAGCTTTCTTT
TRBJ1-2 TRBV5-4 NA TRBD1 CASSLDKGGSYGYTF TGTGCCAGCAGCTTGGATAAAGGGGGCAGCTATGGCTACACCTTC
TRBJ1-2 TRBV4-2 NA TRBD1 CASSQTGTGYGYTF TGTGCCAGCAGCCAAACGGGGACAGGCTATGGCTACACCTTC
TRBJ1-5 TRBV7-2 NA NA CASSLEGRVGQPQHF TGTGCCAGCAGCTTAGAAGGCAGGGTAGGTCAGCCCCAGCATTTT
TRBJ2-3 TRBV7-2 NA TRBD2 CASSRLAGGWVSDTQYF TGTGCCAGCAGTCGACTAGCGGGGGGTTGGGTGTCAGATACGCAGTATTTT
TRBJ2-7 TRBV9 NA TRBD1 CASSIYPGQGSIGGEQYF TGTGCCAGCAGCATCTACCCGGGACAGGGAAGTATTGGTGGGGAGCAGTACTTC
TRBJ2-1 TRBV12-5 NA NA CASGLGQPMSSYNEQFF TGTGCTAGTGGTTTGGGACAGCCCATGAGCTCCTACAATGAGCAGTTCTTC
TRBJ2-1 TRBV28 NA TRBD1 CASSKSTRQGRTYYNEQFF TGTGCCAGCAGTAAATCGACCCGACAGGGGCGAACTTACTACAATGAGCAGTTCTTC
TRBJ1-4 TRBV5-1 once NA CASRRDNEKLFF TGCGCCAGCAGACGGGATAATGAAAAACTGTTTTTT
TRBJ2-7 TRBV6-2/TRBV6-3 NA NA CASSLRSGTTEQYF TGTGCCAGCAGTCTCAGAAGTGGTACTACCGAGCAGTACTTC
TRBJ2-2 TRBV13 NA NA CASSPRQAITGELFF TGTGCCAGCAGCCCACGACAGGCCATCACCGGGGAGCTGTTTTTT
TRBJ2-1 TRBV7-2 few TRBD1 CASSQGVKDEQFF TGTGCCAGCAGCCAGGGGGTTAAGGATGAGCAGTTCTTC
TRBJ2-7 TRBV5-5 NA TRBD1 CASSLGQALYEQYF TGTGCCAGCAGCCTGGGACAGGCTCTCTACGAGCAGTACTTC
TRBJ2-1 TRBV11-3 NA TRBD2 CASSLDDQRGDYNEQFF TGTGCCAGCAGCTTAGATGATCAGCGGGGGGATTACAATGAGCAGTTCTTC
TRBJ2-1 TRBV6-5 NA NA CASSRKSNNEQFF TGTGCCAGCAGCCGCAAAAGCAACAATGAGCAGTTCTTC
TRBJ2-3 TRBV5-1 NA TRBD1 CASSPDRATDTQYF TGCGCCAGCAGCCCGGACAGGGCCACAGATACGCAGTATTTT